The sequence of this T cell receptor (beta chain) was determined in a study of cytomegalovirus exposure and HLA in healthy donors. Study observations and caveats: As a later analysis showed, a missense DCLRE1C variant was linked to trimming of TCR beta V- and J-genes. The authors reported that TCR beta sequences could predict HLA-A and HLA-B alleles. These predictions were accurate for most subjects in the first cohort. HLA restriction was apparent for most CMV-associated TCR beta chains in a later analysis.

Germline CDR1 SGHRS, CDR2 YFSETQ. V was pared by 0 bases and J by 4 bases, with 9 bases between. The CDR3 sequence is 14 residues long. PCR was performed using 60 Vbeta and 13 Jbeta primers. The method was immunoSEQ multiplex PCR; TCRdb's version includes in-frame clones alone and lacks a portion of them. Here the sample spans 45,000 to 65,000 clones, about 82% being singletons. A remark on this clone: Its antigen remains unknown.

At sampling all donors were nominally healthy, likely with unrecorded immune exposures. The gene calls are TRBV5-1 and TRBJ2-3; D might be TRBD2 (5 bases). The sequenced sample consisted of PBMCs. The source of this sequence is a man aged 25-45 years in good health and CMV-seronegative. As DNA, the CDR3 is TGCGCCAGCAGCTTGGGGGGAGTCTCAGATACGCAGTATTTT. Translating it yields CASSLGGVSDTQYF. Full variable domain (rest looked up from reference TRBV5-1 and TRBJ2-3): KAGVTQTPRYLIKTRGQQVTLSCSPISGHRSVSWYQQTPGQGLQFLFEYFSETQRNKGNFPGRFSGRQFSNSRSEMNVSTLELGDSALYLCASSLGGVSDTQYFGPGTRLTVL.